This T cell receptor beta chain was profiled in a study of beta chain features in type 1 diabetes. The isolated RNA, all of it, was reverse transcribed, so expressed TCRB transcripts were what got sequenced. Only in-frame clones appear in the TCRdb table, and some are missing; sequencing was by immunoSEQ multiplex PCR. The profile shows some 150,000 clones, around 10% of them singletons. This clone appeared many times. As yet, its antigen is unknown. Study-level points and caveats: Reduced insertions and increased deletions marked VDJ junctions in type 1 diabetes patients.

V was clipped by 0 bases and J by 5 bases; unmatched bases: 13. CDR3 length equals 17 residues. CDR1 and CDR2 from the germline V gene are SGDLS and YYNGEE. This chain connects TRBV9 to TRBJ2-5, with 7 bases identical to TRBD2. This clonotype was obtained from a man between 18 and 29 years old in good health. The sample consisted of central memory CD4+ T cells from blood. CDR3 sequence reads: CASSVAPGPRGGETQYF. The CDR3, as DNA: TGTGCCAGCAGCGTAGCTCCGGGGCCCCGGGGAGGGGAGACCCAGTACTTC.